Following are 31 T cell receptor beta chains from one sample sequenced in a study of T cells in Graves' hyperthyroidism and ophthalmopathy. RNA transcripts provided the source from which TCR beta CDR3 regions were amplified. The HTBI primer set was used in a first-round RT-PCR of the TCR CDR3. TCRdb re-called the multiplex PCR reads through MiXCR, storing one row per CDR3 protein. The repertoire holds hundreds of thousands of distinct CDR3 sequences, with about 15% as singletons. Sequenced sample: blood. The receptors derive from a woman in her forties or fifties with Graves' ophthalmopathy.

This clonotype has ten or more counts. CDR3 DNA sequence: TGTGCCAGCAGCTTTTGGGGTCAGCCCCAGCATTTT. It is translated as CASSFWGQPQHF. V gene TRBV27 combines with J gene TRBJ1-5; D not certain. This CDR3 is built from 12 residues. The ends were cut back, 6 bases at V and 6 bases at J, with 9 bases in the middle. Per the germline V gene, CDR1 is MNHEY and CDR2 is SMNVEV (reference sequence).

This clonotype has only a few counts. The chain links TRBV24-1 to TRBJ2-1; tentatively, D is TRBD2 (5 bases). The CDR3 has 13 residues. Trimming cost V 3 bases and J 9 bases, with 11 bases left between them. Germline V gene lookup returns CDR1 KGHDR and CDR2 SFDVKD. As DNA, the CDR3 is TGTGCCACCAGTGATCGTATGAGGGTTGAGCAGTTCTTC. Translating it yields CATSDRMRVEQFF.

This clonotype was recorded at least ten times. The rearrangement links TRBV12-3 or TRBV12-4 to TRBJ2-1, with D possibly called TRBD1 or TRBD2 (5 bases each). Deletions cut 5 bases from V and 2 bases from J, with 10 bases between. This CDR3 is 14 amino acids long. Here the CDR3 reads CASSGGVTYNEQFF. Here the CDR3 DNA reads TGTGCCAGCAGTGGGGGAGTTACCTACAATGAGCAGTTCTTC.

This clonotype was counted a few times. The chain carries TRBV20-1 and TRBJ2-2; 12 nucleotides line up with TRBD1. Unmatched junction bases numbered 4, after V lost 6 bases and J lost 5 bases. This CDR3 is 14 amino acids long. Germline V gene lookup returns CDR1 DFQATT and CDR2 SNEGSKA (reference sequence). CDR3 nucleotides: TGCAGTGCGGGACAGGGGGCGCGGACCGGGGAGCTGTTTTTT. Its protein is CSAGQGARTGELFF.

This clonotype was observed a few times. The chain joins TRBV9 to TRBJ2-7; 10 bases map to TRBD2. CDR1 is SGDLS, CDR2 YYNGEE, per germline. V gave up 4 bases and J gave up 5 bases; unmatched junction bases: 15. The CDR3 has 17 residues. Here the CDR3 DNA reads TGTGCCAGCAGCCCCGGGCTAGCGGGAGTTATGGTGGACGAGCAGTACTTC. Translated, it gives CASSPGLAGVMVDEQYF.

This clonotype was counted many times. The chain couples TRBV28 to TRBJ2-7; D might be TRBD2 (6 bases). Germline V lookup: CDR1 MDHEN, CDR2 SYDVKM. The length of the CDR3 is 15 residues. The V end lost 1 base, the J end lost 0 bases, and 10 bases lay between the germline ends. The CDR3: CASSLFSGPSYEQYF. In nucleotides, the CDR3 is TGTGCCAGCAGTTTATTTAGCGGACCCTCCTACGAGCAGTACTTC. Variable domain in full (rest from reference TRBV28 and TRBJ2-7): DVKVTQSSRYLVKRTGEKVFLECVQDMDHENMFWYRQDPGLGLRLIYFSYDVKMKEKGDIPEGYSVSREKKERFSLILESASTNQTSMYLCASSLFSGPSYEQYFGPGTRLTVT.

In its sample, this clonotype was seen many times. The chain has TRBV29-1 and TRBJ2-3; D is uncertain. The CDR3 length is 15 residues. The V end lost 1 base, the J end lost 1 base, and 12 bases lay between the germline ends. Germline V gene data show CDR1 as SQVTM and CDR2 as ANQGSEA. CDR3 amino acids: CSVEAPSRRTDTQYF. CDR3 coding DNA: TGCAGCGTTGAAGCCCCGTCGAGACGCACAGATACGCAGTATTTT.

This clonotype was picked up a small number of times. The rearrangement joins TRBV6-2 or TRBV6-3 to TRBJ2-1; TRBD2 aligns across 13 bases. V was clipped by 6 bases and J by 11 bases; unmatched bases: 16. The CDR3 loop spans 17 amino acids. Germline V gene data show CDR1 as MNHEY and CDR2 as SVGEGT. CDR3 sequence: CASSDTLAGGPYPQQFF. CDR3 DNA: TGTGCCAGCAGCGATACACTAGCGGGAGGGCCCTACCCCCAGCAGTTCTTC.

This clonotype has ten or more counts. The rearrangement uses TRBV5-8 and TRBJ1-2; the D gene is possibly TRBD1 (5 bases). CDR3 size: 13 residues. V lost 1 base and J 8 bases, leaving 12 bases between the germline ends. CDR1 and CDR2 (germline): SGHTS, YDEGEE. The CDR3 spells CASSLFREYGYTF. The CDR3 nucleotides read TGTGCCAGCAGCTTGTTCAGGGAGTACGGCTACACCTTC.

V is TRBV19 and J is TRBJ2-1, with TRBD2 matching over 8 bases. V was pared by 4 bases and J by 0 bases, with 5 bases of the junction left unmatched. This CDR3 comprises 16 residues. Germline V gene sequence: CDR1 LNHDA, CDR2 SQIVND (reference sequence). The CDR3 DNA reads as TGTGCCAGTAGTACCATCCTAGCGGGCTCCTACAATGAGCAGTTCTTC. As protein: CASSTILAGSYNEQFF.

V and J are TRBV9 and TRBJ1-1; no firm D call. CDR3 length equals 14 residues. Trimming shortened V by 2 bases and J by 0 bases, and 8 bases separated the two germline ends. In germline, CDR1 is SGDLS, CDR2 YYNGEE. The CDR3 sequence is CASSVGNMNTEAFF. The DNA of the CDR3 is TGTGCCAGCAGCGTCGGTAATATGAACACTGAAGCTTTCTTT.

There are a few counts of this clonotype. This rearrangement joins TRBV15 to TRBJ1-5; D is possibly TRBD1 (5 bases). Germline V gene sequence: CDR1 LNHNV, CDR2 YYDKDF (reference sequence). The ends were cut back, 5 bases at V and 0 bases at J, with 17 bases in the middle. CDR3 length: 17 amino acids. CDR3 protein: CATSQGLRTDSNQPQHF. CDR3 nucleotide sequence: TGTGCCACCAGCCAGGGACTAAGGACTGATAGCAATCAGCCCCAGCATTTT.

This clonotype was seen ten or more times. The V gene is TRBV20-1, the J gene TRBJ2-2, with TRBD2 matching over 14 bases. The trim removed 5 bases at V and 6 bases at J, leaving 8 bases unmatched. Germline assignment: CDR1 DFQATT and CDR2 SNEGSKA (reference sequence). The CDR3 covers 16 residues. Here the CDR3 reads CSAPALGLAGAGELFF. The CDR3 DNA reads as TGCAGTGCTCCAGCCCTGGGACTAGCGGGAGCCGGGGAGCTGTTTTTT.

The chain is built from TRBV19 and TRBJ2-1; D gene ambiguous. The V gene lost 6 bases and the J gene lost 3 bases, with 15 bases spanning the gap. This CDR3 contains 15 residues. The germline V gene has CDR1 LNHDA and CDR2 SQIVND (reference sequence). The CDR3 spells CASRIRNDFYNEQFF. The CDR3 DNA is TGTGCCAGTAGGATCAGAAACGACTTCTACAATGAGCAGTTCTTC. Filled out from reference TRBV19 and TRBJ2-1, the complete variable domain reads DGGITQSPKYLFRKEGQNVTLSCEQNLNHDAMYWYRQDPGQGLRLIYYSQIVNDFQKGDIAEGYSVSREKKESFPLTVTSAQKNPTAFYLCASRIRNDFYNEQFFGPGTRLTVL.

Ten or more counts support this clonotype. J is TRBJ1-5 and V is TRBV2; the D gene is possibly TRBD1 (5 bases). Trimming pared 2 bases from V and 4 bases from J, leaving 18 bases between. Per germline, CDR1 SNHLY and CDR2 FYNNEI. CDR3 length: 17 residues. CDR3 sequence reads: CASSESQLGRANQPQHF. The DNA for the CDR3 is TGTGCCAGCAGTGAATCCCAGCTGGGGCGGGCGAATCAGCCCCAGCATTTT.

The chain couples TRBV4-1 to TRBJ1-4; tentatively, D is TRBD1 (5 bases). The CDR3 spans 15 residues. CDR1 is MGHRA and CDR2 is YSYEKL in the germline V gene. Trimming pared 1 base from V and 5 bases from J, leaving 11 bases between. CDR3 in DNA: TGCGCCAGCAGCCAAGTTGGGGGGGTAAATGAAAAACTGTTTTTT. It translates to CASSQVGGVNEKLFF.

This clonotype was picked up a small number of times. The chain is built from TRBV4-3 and TRBJ2-1; possibly TRBD1 or TRBD2 for D (6 bases each). The CDR3 spans 16 residues. The germline V gene encodes CDR1 LGHNA and CDR2 YSLEER. Trimming took off 0 bases at V and 3 bases at J, with 12 bases between the two ends. CDR3 region: CASSQDSGAVYNEQFF. The CDR3 nucleotides are TGCGCCAGCAGCCAAGATTCGGGGGCAGTCTACAATGAGCAGTTCTTC.

This clonotype was counted only a few times. A much larger clone lies one base from this, so it may be a read error. The chain recombines TRBV20-1 with TRBJ2-7; TRBD2 matches 10 bases. V gave up 3 bases and J gave up 1 base; unmatched junction bases: 3. Germline-derived CDR1 and CDR2 are DFQATT and SNEGSKA (reference sequence). The CDR3 runs to 14 residues. CDR3 DNA sequence: TGCAGTGCTAGTTCTAGCGGGAGTTCCTACGAGCAGTACTTC. This translates into CSASSSGSSYEQYF.

This clonotype was detected ten times or more. This chain connects TRBV7-9 to TRBJ2-1; TRBD1 is a possible D gene (6 bases). The CDR3 runs 11 residues. Germline CDR1 SEHNR, CDR2 FQNEAQ (reference sequence). With 5 bases removed from V and 13 bases from J, the gap between germline ends came to 12 bases. The CDR3 DNA sequence: TGTGCCAGCAGCCCAGGGGTGAGACAGTTCTTC. Amino acids: CASSPGVRQFF.

The V and J genes are TRBV5-1 and TRBJ2-1, with 9 bases fitting TRBD1. J gave up 1 base and V 4 bases, and 3 bases lay outside the gene matches. The V gene's germline CDR1 is SGHRS and CDR2 YFSETQ. The CDR3 runs 15 residues. CDR3: CASSLQGASYNEQFF. CDR3 DNA sequence: TGCGCCAGCAGCCTACAGGGGGCTTCCTACAATGAGCAGTTCTTC.

This clonotype was counted at least ten times. The rearrangement links TRBV27 to TRBJ2-7; 8 bases agree with TRBD2. CDR1 MNHEY and CDR2 SMNVEV come from the germline V gene (reference sequence). V shed 0 bases and J 4 bases; nucleotides not matched to a gene: 2. CDR3 length: 14 residues. The CDR3 coding sequence is TGTGCCAGCAGTTTATCGCGGGGGGCTTACGAGCAGTACTTC. This translates into CASSLSRGAYEQYF.

This clonotype has ten or more counts. The chain employs TRBV7-2 and TRBJ2-3; weak D call: TRBD2 (6 bases). Germline CDR1 reads SGHTA; CDR2 reads FQGNSA. V was clipped by 4 bases and J by 5 bases, with 22 bases between them. The CDR3 contains 17 residues. The CDR3 sequence is CASSSRRELLAGDTQYF. The DNA for the CDR3 is TGTGCCAGCAGCTCACGTCGGGAGCTACTAGCTGGAGATACGCAGTATTTT. Using reference TRBV7-2 and TRBJ2-3 for the parts outside the CDR3, the full variable domain is GAGVSQSPSNKVTEKGKDVELRCDPISGHTALYWYRQSLGQGLEFLIYFQGNSAPDKSGLPSDRFSAERTGGSVSTLTIQRTQQEDSAVYLCASSSRRELLAGDTQYFGPGTRLTVL.

In this sample, this clonotype turned up a few times. This chain connects TRBV28 to TRBJ1-1; unclear D gene. Trimming removed 11 bases at V and 6 bases at J, with 19 bases between. Germline CDR1 reads MDHEN; CDR2 reads SYDVKM. This CDR3 comprises 13 residues. CDR3 residues: CACWARPLSEAFF. CDR3 sequence (DNA): TGTGCCTGCTGGGCTAGACCACTCTCTGAAGCTTTCTTT.

This clonotype has at least ten counts. The chain links TRBV20-1 to TRBJ2-1; D is unclear. V gave up 2 bases and J gave up 8 bases, with 13 bases separating them. CDR3 length: 13 amino acids. In germline, CDR1 is DFQATT, CDR2 SNEGSKA (reference sequence). As DNA, the CDR3 is TGCAGTGCTAGATCCGACAATCTCGATGAGCAGTTCTTC. Translated: CSARSDNLDEQFF.

This clonotype came up many times. The chain uses TRBV3-1 and TRBJ2-5; tentatively, D is TRBD2 (5 bases). The V end lost 5 bases, the J end lost 14 bases, and 18 bases lay between the germline ends. The germline gives CDR1 LGHDT, CDR2 YNNKEL (reference sequence). CDR3 length: 12 residues. In DNA, the CDR3 is TGTGCCAGCAGCTTCGCGGCGGGTCAACCTTACTTC. Its protein product is CASSFAAGQPYF.

In its sample, this clonotype was seen many times. The V and J genes are TRBV5-5 and TRBJ1-5; tentatively, D is TRBD1 (5 bases). Germline V gene data show CDR1 as SGHKS and CDR2 as YYEKEE (reference sequence). CDR3 length: 15 residues. V shed 4 bases and J shed 0 bases, with 11 bases lying between them. The DNA for the CDR3 is TGTGCCAGCAGCGAGGACAACTATAGCAATCAGCCCCAGCATTTT. Amino acids: CASSEDNYSNQPQHF.

This clonotype has a handful of counts. This chain connects TRBV6-2 or TRBV6-3 to TRBJ2-5; possible D gene TRBD1, 5 bases. The germline V gene encodes CDR1 MNHEY and CDR2 SVGEGT. V was shortened by 2 bases and J by 0 bases, with 10 bases between the two germline ends. This CDR3 region has 15 residues. The CDR3 here is CASSYQTVYQETQYF. CDR3 DNA: TGTGCCAGCAGTTACCAGACAGTCTACCAAGAGACCCAGTACTTC.

The V call is TRBV20-1, the J call TRBJ2-7, with 15 positions matching TRBD2. Losses at the gene ends were 0 bases for V and 0 bases for J; bases not matched to a gene: 3. The CDR3 is made up of 17 amino acids. From germline, CDR1 is DFQATT and CDR2 SNEGSKA (reference sequence). The CDR3 region is CSARDRTSGRASYEQYF. In DNA form, the CDR3 reads TGCAGTGCTAGAGACCGGACTAGCGGGAGGGCCTCCTACGAGCAGTACTTC.

This clonotype was picked up many times. The V gene is TRBV7-2, the J gene TRBJ2-3; perhaps TRBD2 as D (5 bases). Germline CDR1 SGHTA, CDR2 FQGNSA. The CDR3 totals 14 residues. V gave up 1 base and J gave up 4 bases, with 9 bases separating them. The CDR3 DNA sequence: TGTGCCAGCAGCTTAGTACGGCGGGCAGATACGCAGTATTTT. This gives the protein CASSLVRRADTQYF.

This clonotype has ten or more counts. The chain joins TRBV19 to TRBJ1-1; possibly TRBD1 for D (6 bases). The CDR3 sequence is 16 residues long. CDR1 is LNHDA and CDR2 is SQIVND in the germline V gene (reference sequence). V lost 4 bases and J lost 1, with 16 bases in between. The CDR3: CASSKVGGLSNTEAFF. The CDR3 bases are TGTGCCAGTAGTAAGGTTGGGGGCCTTTCGAACACTGAAGCTTTCTTT.

Many counts were recorded for this clonotype. The chain couples TRBV30 to TRBJ2-7; D gene uncertain. The V end was cut by 1 base, the J end by 2 bases, with 6 bases between. Germline values: CDR1 GTSNPN, CDR2 SVGIG (reference sequence). CDR3 length: 12 amino acids. CDR3 DNA: TGTGCCTGGAGTGACAGTCCCTACGAGCAGTACTTC. This sequence encodes CAWSDSPYEQYF.